The clone carrying this TCR beta chain was picked up one time. The target antigen is unknown. Germline V lookup: CDR1 SEHNR, CDR2 FQNEAQ (reference sequence). This CDR3 is built from 16 residues. With V trimmed by 5 bases and J by 5 bases, 11 bases remained unmatched. PCR used 60 Vbeta primers and 13 Jbeta primers. TCRdb's copy holds only in-frame clones and misses some; the assay was immunoSEQ multiplex PCR. The sample includes about 80,000 clones, around 82% of them seen just once. The entry originates in a study of cytomegalovirus exposure and HLA in healthy donors. As for the study in general: An early data release held tens of millions of unique TCRs from HLA-typed donors. The study, taken as a whole, reports: More clonal expansion characterized HLA-associated TCR beta chains than equally common others in a later analysis. Analyses of presence/absence relied on an assumption of roughly uniform sequencing depth across donors. Common viral pathogens (according to a later analysis) appeared linked to several of the most significant clusters.

V usage is TRBV7-9 and J usage is TRBJ1-2; 10 positions agree with TRBD1. The receptor's source is a man in his fifties in good health and CMV-seronegative. The sample comprised PBMCs. The CDR3 DNA follows: TGTGCCAGCAGCACACCCGGGACAGGGGACGGGTATGGCTACACCTTC. Translating gives CASSTPGTGDGYGYTF.